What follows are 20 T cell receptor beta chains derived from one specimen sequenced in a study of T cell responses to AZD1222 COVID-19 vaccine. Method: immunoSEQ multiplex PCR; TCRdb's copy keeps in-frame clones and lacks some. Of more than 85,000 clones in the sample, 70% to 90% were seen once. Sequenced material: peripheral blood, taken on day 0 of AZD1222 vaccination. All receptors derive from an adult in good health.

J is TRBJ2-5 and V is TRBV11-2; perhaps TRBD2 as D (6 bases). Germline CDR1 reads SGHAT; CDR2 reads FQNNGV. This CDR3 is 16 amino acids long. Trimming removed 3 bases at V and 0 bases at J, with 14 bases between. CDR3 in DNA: TGTGCCAGCAGCTTTGGTTCGGCGGGGTACCAAGAGACCCAGTACTTC. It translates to CASSFGSAGYQETQYF.

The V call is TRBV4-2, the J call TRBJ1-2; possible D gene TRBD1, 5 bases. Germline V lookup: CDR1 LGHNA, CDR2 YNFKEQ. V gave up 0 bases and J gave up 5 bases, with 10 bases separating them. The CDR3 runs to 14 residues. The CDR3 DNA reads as TGTGCCAGCAGCCAAGACGATACAGGATATGGCTACACCTTC. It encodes CASSQDDTGYGYTF.

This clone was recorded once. CDR3 nucleotides: TGTGCCAGCAGTACTACAGGGTATGAAGCTTTCTTT. Encoded protein: CASSTTGYEAFF. The chain couples TRBV6-5 to TRBJ1-1, with a possible D match to TRBD1 (6 bases). Deletions cut 5 bases from V and 7 bases from J, with 11 bases between. This CDR3 comprises 12 residues. Germline V gene data show CDR1 as MNHEY and CDR2 as SVGAGI.

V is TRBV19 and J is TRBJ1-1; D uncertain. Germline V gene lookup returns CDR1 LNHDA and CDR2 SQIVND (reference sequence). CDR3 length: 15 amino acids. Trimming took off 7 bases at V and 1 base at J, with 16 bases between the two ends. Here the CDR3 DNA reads TGTGCCAGTACCCTTAGCCCAAGAAAGAACACTGAAGCTTTCTTT. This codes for CASTLSPRKNTEAFF.

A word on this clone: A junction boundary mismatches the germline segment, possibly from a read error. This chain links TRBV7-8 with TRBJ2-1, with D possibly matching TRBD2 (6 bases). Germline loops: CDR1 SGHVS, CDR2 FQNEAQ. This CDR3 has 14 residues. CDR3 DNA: TGTGCCAGCAGCCTGGGGGACTCCGACAATGAGCAGTTCTTC. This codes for CASSLGDSDNEQFF.

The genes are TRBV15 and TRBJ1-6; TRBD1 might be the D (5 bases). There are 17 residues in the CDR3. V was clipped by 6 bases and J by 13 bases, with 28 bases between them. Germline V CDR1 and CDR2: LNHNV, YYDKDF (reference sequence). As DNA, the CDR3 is TGTGCCACCAGAGGGACGGGGCAGGGCCGTATAATTCACCCCCTCCACTTT. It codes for CATRGTGQGRIIHPLHF.

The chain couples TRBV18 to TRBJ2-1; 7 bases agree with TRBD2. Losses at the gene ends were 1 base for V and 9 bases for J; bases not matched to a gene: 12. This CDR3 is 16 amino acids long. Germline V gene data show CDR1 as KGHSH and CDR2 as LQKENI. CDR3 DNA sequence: TGTGCCAGCTCACCACGGCTAGCGGAGGGATGGGGTGAGCAGTTCTTC. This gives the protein CASSPRLAEGWGEQFF.

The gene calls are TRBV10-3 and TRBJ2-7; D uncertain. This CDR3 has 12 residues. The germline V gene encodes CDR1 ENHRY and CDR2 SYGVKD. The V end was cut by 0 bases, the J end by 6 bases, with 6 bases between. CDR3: CAISESLAEQYF. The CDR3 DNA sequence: TGTGCCATCAGTGAGTCCCTGGCCGAGCAGTACTTC.

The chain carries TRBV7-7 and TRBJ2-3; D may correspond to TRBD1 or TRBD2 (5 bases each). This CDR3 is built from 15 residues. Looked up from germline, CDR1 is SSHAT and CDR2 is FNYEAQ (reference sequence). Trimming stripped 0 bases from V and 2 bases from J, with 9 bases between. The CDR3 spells CASSLADGATDTQYF. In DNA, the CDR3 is TGTGCCAGCAGCTTAGCGGACGGGGCCACAGATACGCAGTATTTT.

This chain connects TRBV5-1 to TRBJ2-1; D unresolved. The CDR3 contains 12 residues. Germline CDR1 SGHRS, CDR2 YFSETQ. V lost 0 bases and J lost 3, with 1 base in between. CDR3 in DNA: TGCGCCAGCAGCTTGGACTACAATGAGCAGTTCTTC. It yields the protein CASSLDYNEQFF.

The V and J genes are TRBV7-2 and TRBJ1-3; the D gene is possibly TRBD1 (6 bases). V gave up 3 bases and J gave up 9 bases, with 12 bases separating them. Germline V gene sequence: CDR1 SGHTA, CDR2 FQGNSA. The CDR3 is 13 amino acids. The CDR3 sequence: CASSFHREGTIYF. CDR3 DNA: TGTGCCAGCAGCTTTCACAGGGAGGGCACCATATATTTT.

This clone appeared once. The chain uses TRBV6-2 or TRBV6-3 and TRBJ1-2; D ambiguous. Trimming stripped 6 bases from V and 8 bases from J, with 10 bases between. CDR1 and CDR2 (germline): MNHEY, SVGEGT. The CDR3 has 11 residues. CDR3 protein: CASSPPAGYTF. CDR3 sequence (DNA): TGTGCCAGCAGCCCACCCGCGGGCTACACCTTC.

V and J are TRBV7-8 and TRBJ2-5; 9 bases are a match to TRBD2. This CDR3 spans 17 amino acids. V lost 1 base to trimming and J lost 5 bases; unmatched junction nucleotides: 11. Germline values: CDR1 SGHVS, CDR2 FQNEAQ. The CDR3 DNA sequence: TGTGCCAGCAGCTTAGATCCCCGGCGGGGGGGCCTGGAGACCCAGTACTTC. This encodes CASSLDPRRGGLETQYF.

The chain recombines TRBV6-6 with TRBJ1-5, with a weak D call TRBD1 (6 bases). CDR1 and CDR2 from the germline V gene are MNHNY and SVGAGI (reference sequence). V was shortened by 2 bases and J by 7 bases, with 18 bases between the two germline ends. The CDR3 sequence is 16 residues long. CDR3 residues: CASSYPSGGAGQPQHF. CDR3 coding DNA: TGTGCCAGCAGTTACCCGTCGGGGGGCGCGGGGCAGCCCCAGCATTTT.

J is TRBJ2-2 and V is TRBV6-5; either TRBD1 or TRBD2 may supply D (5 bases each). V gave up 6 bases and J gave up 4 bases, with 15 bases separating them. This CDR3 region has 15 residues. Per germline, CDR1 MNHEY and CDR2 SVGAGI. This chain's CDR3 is CASSLGRGITGELFF. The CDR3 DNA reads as TGTGCCAGCAGCCTGGGGCGAGGGATCACCGGGGAGCTGTTTTTT.

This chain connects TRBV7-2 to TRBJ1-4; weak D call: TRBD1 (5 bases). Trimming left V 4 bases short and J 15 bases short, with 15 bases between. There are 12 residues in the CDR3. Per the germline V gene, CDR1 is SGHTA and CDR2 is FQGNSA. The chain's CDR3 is CASSSPPGAVFF. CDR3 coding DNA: TGTGCCAGCAGCTCACCCCCCGGGGCTGTGTTTTTT.

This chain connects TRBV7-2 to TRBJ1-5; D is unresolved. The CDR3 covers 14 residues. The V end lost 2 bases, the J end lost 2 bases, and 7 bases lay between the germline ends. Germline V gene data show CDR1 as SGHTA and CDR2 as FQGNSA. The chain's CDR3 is CASSLRGGNQPQHF. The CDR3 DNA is TGTGCCAGCAGCTTACGGGGTGGCAATCAGCCCCAGCATTTT.

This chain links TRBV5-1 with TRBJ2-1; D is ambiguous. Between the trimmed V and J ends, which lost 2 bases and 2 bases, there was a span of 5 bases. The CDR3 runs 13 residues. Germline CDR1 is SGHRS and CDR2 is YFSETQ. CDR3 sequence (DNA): TGCGCCAGCAGCTTATTGACCTACAATGAGCAGTTCTTC. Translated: CASSLLTYNEQFF.

Here the CDR3 reads CASSYSGTGGEGYTF. The DNA for the CDR3 is TGTGCCAGCAGTTACTCCGGGACAGGGGGTGAAGGCTACACCTTC. The rearrangement links TRBV6-5 to TRBJ1-2; 11 bases are a match to TRBD1. CDR1 MNHEY and CDR2 SVGAGI come from the germline V gene. With 0 bases clipped from V and 8 bases from J, the junction kept 5 bases outside the gene matches. The CDR3 totals 15 residues.

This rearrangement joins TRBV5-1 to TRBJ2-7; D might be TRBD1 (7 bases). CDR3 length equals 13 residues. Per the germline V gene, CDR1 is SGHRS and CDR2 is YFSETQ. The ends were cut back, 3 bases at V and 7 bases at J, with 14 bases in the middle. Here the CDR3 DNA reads TGCGCCAGCAGCTCCGACAGGGCGGGAGAGCAGTACTTC. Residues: CASSSDRAGEQYF.